This T cell receptor beta chain was profiled in a study of T cell responses to AZD1222 COVID-19 vaccine (dated by TCRdb to the early 2020s). Broadly, across the study: AZD1222 recipients whose second dose came at about 4 weeks and those whose second dose came at about 12 weeks were combined into one group, since spike-specific TCR depth and breadth did not differ between the two schedules. Trial participants were enrolled by age into 18-55, 56-69 and 70-plus year subgroups, with roughly 160, 29 and 62 TCR-sequenced participants respectively. A total of 240 or so trial participants underwent TCR sequencing, of whom around 210 had received two doses of AZD1222 and approximately 26 had received two doses of the MenACWY control vaccine.

The CDR3 regions of human TCRbeta chains were analyzed by immunosequencing. Per the original workflow: TCRs in the repertoires were matched against a reference library of SARS-CoV-2-specific TCRs that had been generated with the MIRA antigen-specificity platform. Breadth meant the fraction of unique TCRs that were SARS-CoV-2-associated, whereas depth meant the fraction of total T cells that were SARS-CoV-2-associated. Using the MIRA data, every spike-specific TCR was mapped to the spike region that the TCR reacted to and assigned to either a CD4 or a CD8 class. Log10-transformed breadth and depth values were compared by one-way ANOVA with Sidak's multiple comparisons tests. What TCRdb holds here is the immuneACCESS table cut down to in-frame rearrangements. Part of the clones is not present; checked against another copy, under half of the missing clones reflect an unresolved V gene, and the others are unexplained. V and J calls and clone size are those listed in that table; D and trimming were worked out from the DNA. This sample has about 100,000 clones in its table, and approximately 87% of those were observed once. Under 4% of the sample is in the top ten clones.

The time point tag for this specimen amounts to: baseline before first vaccination. The vaccinee samples were drawn from two UK trials, COV001 and COV002, one of which was a single-blind randomized controlled phase 2/3 trial testing AZD1222 (ChAdOx1 nCoV-19) in healthy adults. For TCRbeta chain sequencing, PBMC samples from trial participants were taken at day 0 and at day 28 after the second dose. Trimming costs V 4 bases and J 3 bases, and their ends lie 13 bases apart. Reading the germline V gene gives CDR1 SGHRS and CDR2 YFSETQ. From cysteine to phenylalanine, the CDR3 is 14 amino acids long. Just CDR3 DNA is preserved here, 42 bases in frame from base 1. For this clone: It has no known antigen specificity. No qualities accompany the bases; no much larger clone lies one base away.

Summary of the overall study and its limitations: Conclusions about previously exposed vaccinees were limited because only six AZD1222 recipients were SARS-CoV-2 seropositive at baseline. In the small 56-69-year group, the increase in depth fell short of significance, most likely because of low power. After two AZD1222 doses, both the breadth and the depth of spike-specific TCRs were significantly higher than at day 0 and than in MenACWY recipients. The whole spike protein was spanned by vaccine-associated CD4 TCRs, and dominant responses were seen in regions 160-218 and 743-854. Reportedly, almost half of the unique spike-specific TCRs recognized epitopes lying outside the regions that are mutated in the B.1.351 and B.1.1.7 variants. Most participants were white British and females outnumbered males, and the authors suggested that clonal diversity may have been underestimated. No day 14 peak-response samples were available, so repertoires were characterized only after the peak T cell response.

The rearranged chain carries TRBV5-1 and TRBJ1-1, with a weak D call of TRBD1 (6 bases match). This sequence originates from an adult in good health. The material sequenced was peripheral blood, taken on day 0 of AZD1222 vaccination. The CDR3 region has the sequence CASSRGGGYTEAFF. The DNA sequence is as follows: TGCGCCAGCAGCCGAGGGGGAGGCTACACTGAAGCTTTCTTT.